This T cell receptor beta chain was retrieved from a study of T cells in Graves' hyperthyroidism and ophthalmopathy. Amplification of TCR beta CDR3 regions used RNA as the template. Initially, a first-round RT-PCR of the TCR CDR3 employed the HTBI primer set. Each CDR3 protein is one row after TCRdb ran MiXCR on the multiplex PCR reads. Of approximately 520,000 distinct CDR3 sequences in the sample, around a quarter were seen once. In germline, CDR1 is DFQATT, CDR2 SNEGSKA (reference sequence). The CDR3 has 15 residues. V shed 4 bases, J shed 4 bases, and the junction held 8 bases outside the gene matches.

The receptor was derived from a woman aged 25-40 years with Graves' ophthalmopathy. The sample taken for sequencing was blood. The chain uses TRBV20-1 and TRBJ1-3; 9 nucleotides line up with TRBD1. This CDR3 reads CSATWTGVAGNTIYF. CDR3 nucleotides: TGCAGTGCTACGTGGACAGGGGTGGCGGGAAACACCATATATTTT.